A single sample is the source of the 8 T cell receptor beta chains below, sequenced in a study of siplizumab effects on memory and regulatory T cells. Method: immunoSEQ multiplex PCR; TCRdb's copy keeps in-frame clones and lacks some. The repertoire consists of around 120,000 clones, with approximately 94% occurring once and the leading ten covering roughly 1.5%. The specimen was non-Treg CD4+ T cells sorted from blood. Receptors originate from a human donor in good health.

The genes are TRBV5-4 and TRBJ2-1; 7 bases match TRBD2. J lost 1 base, V lost 3 bases, and 7 bases had no gene match. The CDR3 has 16 residues. CDR1 is SGHNT, CDR2 YYREEE, per germline (reference sequence). CDR3 in amino acids: CASSSAGGRSYNEQFF. The CDR3 nucleotides read TGTGCCAGCAGCTCAGCCGGCGGGAGATCCTACAATGAGCAGTTCTTC. Based on the CDR3 plus reference TRBV5-4 and TRBJ2-1, the full variable domain is ETGVTQSPTHLIKTRGQQVTLRCSSQSGHNTVSWYQQALGQGPQFIFQYYREEENGRGNFPPRFSGLQFPNYSSELNVNALELDDSALYLCASSSAGGRSYNEQFFGPGTRLTVL.

V is TRBV28 and J is TRBJ1-5; D is possibly TRBD1 (5 bases). With 4 bases removed from V and 1 base from J, the gap between germline ends came to 11 bases. The V gene's germline CDR1 is MDHEN and CDR2 SYDVKM. The CDR3 extends over 15 amino acids. CDR3 in amino acids: CASSSLGPSNQPQHF. The CDR3 DNA is TGTGCCAGCAGTTCTCTGGGACCGAGCAATCAGCCCCAGCATTTT.

The sample holds one count of this clone. The V call is TRBV7-3, the J call TRBJ2-7; D unclear. The germline V and J ends were trimmed by 3 bases and 4 bases, with 7 bases remaining between them. The CDR3 is made up of 12 amino acids. The germline CDR1 and CDR2 sequences are SGHTA and FQGTGA. This CDR3 reads CASSFLGYEQYF. The CDR3 DNA reads TGTGCCAGCAGCTTTCTGGGATACGAGCAGTACTTC.

The V gene is TRBV11-2, the J gene TRBJ2-5, with D uncertain. CDR3 size: 11 residues. Trimming left V 5 bases short and J 4 bases short, with 5 bases between. Germline CDR1 SGHAT, CDR2 FQNNGV. This CDR3 reads CASSKAETQYF. In DNA form, the CDR3 reads TGTGCCAGCAGCAAGGCAGAGACCCAGTACTTC.

This rearrangement joins TRBV30 to TRBJ1-1; 7 bases agree with TRBD1. Germline-derived CDR1 and CDR2 are GTSNPN and SVGIG (reference sequence). This CDR3 region has 17 residues. With 0 bases clipped from V and 1 base from J, the junction kept 11 bases outside the gene matches. In nucleotides, the CDR3 is TGTGCCTGGAGTGTTGGGAGGGGGCTATGGGGGAACACTGAAGCTTTCTTT. This gives the protein CAWSVGRGLWGNTEAFF.

The chain recombines TRBV18 with TRBJ2-2, with D perhaps being TRBD1 or TRBD2 (7 bases each). The CDR3 covers 17 residues. Per germline, CDR1 KGHSH and CDR2 LQKENI. Trimming took off 2 bases at V and 2 bases at J, with 15 bases between the two ends. The CDR3 reads CASSPREGQRNTGELFF. The DNA of the CDR3 is TGTGCCAGCTCACCAAGGGAGGGACAGAGAAACACCGGGGAGCTGTTTTTT. The full variable domain, rest sourced from reference TRBV18 and TRBJ2-2, is NAGVMQNPRHLVRRRGQEARLRCSPMKGHSHVYWYRQLPEEGLKFMVYLQKENIIDESGMPKERFSAEFPKEGPSILRIQQVVRGDSAAYFCASSPREGQRNTGELFFGEGSRLTVL.

This chain links TRBV10-3 with TRBJ2-5; 7 nucleotides match TRBD1. V lost 6 bases, J lost 2 bases, and 12 bases stayed unmatched. Looked up from germline, CDR1 is ENHRY and CDR2 is SYGVKD. The CDR3 is made up of 16 amino acids. CDR3 sequence reads: CAISLNRDSVQETQYF. In DNA form, the CDR3 reads TGTGCCATCAGCCTAAACCGGGACAGCGTTCAAGAGACCCAGTACTTC.

The V and J genes are TRBV5-1 and TRBJ2-7; 12 bases match TRBD1. The CDR3 runs 18 residues. CDR1 is SGHRS and CDR2 is YFSETQ in the germline V gene. V trimming: 0 bases; J trimming: 7 bases; junction bases outside the gene matches: 14. CDR3 sequence (DNA): TGCGCCAGCAGCTTGGTTTTCACGGGGGACAGGGGGCCCCAGGAGCAGTACTTC. Protein product: CASSLVFTGDRGPQEQYF. The full variable domain, completed using reference TRBV5-1 and TRBJ2-7, is KAGVTQTPRYLIKTRGQQVTLSCSPISGHRSVSWYQQTPGQGLQFLFEYFSETQRNKGNFPGRFSGRQFSNSRSEMNVSTLELGDSALYLCASSLVFTGDRGPQEQYFGPGTRLTVT.